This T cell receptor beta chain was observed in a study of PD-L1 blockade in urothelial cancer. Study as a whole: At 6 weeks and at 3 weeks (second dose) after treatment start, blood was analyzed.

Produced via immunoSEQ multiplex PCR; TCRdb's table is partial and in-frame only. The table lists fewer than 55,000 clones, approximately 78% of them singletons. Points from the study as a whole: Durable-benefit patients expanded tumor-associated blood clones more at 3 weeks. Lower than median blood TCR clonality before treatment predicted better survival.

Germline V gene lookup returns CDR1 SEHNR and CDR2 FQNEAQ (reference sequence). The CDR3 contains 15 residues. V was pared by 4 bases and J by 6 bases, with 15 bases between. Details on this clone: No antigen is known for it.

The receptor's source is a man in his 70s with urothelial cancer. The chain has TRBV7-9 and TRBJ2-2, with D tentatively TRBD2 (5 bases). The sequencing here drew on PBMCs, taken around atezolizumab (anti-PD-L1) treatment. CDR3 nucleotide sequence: TGTGCCAGCAGCTCACTAGAGGCGCTTGCCGGGGAGCTGTTTTTT. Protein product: CASSSLEALAGELFF. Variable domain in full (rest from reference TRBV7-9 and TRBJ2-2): DTGVSQNPRHKITKRGQNVTFRCDPISEHNRLYWYRQTLGQGPEFLTYFQNEAQLEKSRLLSDRFSAERPKGSFSTLEIQRTEQGDSAMYLCASSSLEALAGELFFGEGSRLTVL.